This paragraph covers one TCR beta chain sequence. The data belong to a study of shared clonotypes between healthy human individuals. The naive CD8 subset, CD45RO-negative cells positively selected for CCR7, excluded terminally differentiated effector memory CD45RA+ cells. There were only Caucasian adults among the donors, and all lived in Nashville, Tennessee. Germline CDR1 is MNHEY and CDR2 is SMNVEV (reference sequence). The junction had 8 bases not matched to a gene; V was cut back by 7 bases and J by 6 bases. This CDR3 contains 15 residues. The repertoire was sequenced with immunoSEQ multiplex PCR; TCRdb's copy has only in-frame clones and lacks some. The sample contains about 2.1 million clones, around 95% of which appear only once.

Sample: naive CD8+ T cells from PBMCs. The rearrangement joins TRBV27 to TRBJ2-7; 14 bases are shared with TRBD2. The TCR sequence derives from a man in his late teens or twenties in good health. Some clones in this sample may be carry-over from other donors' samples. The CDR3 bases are TGTGCCAGCAAGTTCGGGACTAGCGGGAGAGGCGAGCAGTACTTC. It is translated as CASKFGTSGRGEQYF.